Presented here are 15 T cell receptor beta chains from one specimen sequenced in a study of blood T cell repertoires in COVID-19. Method: immunoSEQ multiplex PCR; TCRdb's copy keeps in-frame clones and lacks some. The sample includes 300,000 to 350,000 clones, over 70% of them seen just once. The sample was PBMCs or T cells enriched from blood (not recorded which). These receptor sequences come from a young man who had recovered from COVID-19.

The V call is TRBV18, the J call TRBJ1-5, with 8 bases identical to TRBD1. Germline lookup yields CDR1 KGHSH and CDR2 LQKENI. V dropped 3 bases and J dropped 4; count of bases not matched to a gene: 5. The CDR3 extends over 15 amino acids. This CDR3 reads CASSPTGAINQPQHF. CDR3 nucleotide sequence: TGTGCCAGCTCACCGACAGGGGCCATTAATCAGCCCCAGCATTTT. The full variable domain, with the rest looked up from reference TRBV18 and TRBJ1-5, is NAGVMQNPRHLVRRRGQEARLRCSPMKGHSHVYWYRQLPEEGLKFMVYLQKENIIDESGMPKERFSAEFPKEGPSILRIQQVVRGDSAAYFCASSPTGAINQPQHFGDGTRLSIL.

This chain uses TRBV28 with TRBJ2-3; 11 positions agree with TRBD2. Per the germline V gene, CDR1 is MDHEN and CDR2 is SYDVKM. V lost 5 bases to trimming and J lost 4 bases; unmatched junction nucleotides: 8. This CDR3 is built from 16 residues. The CDR3: CASSLLSGGVSDTQYF. CDR3 sequence (DNA): TGTGCCAGCAGTCTCCTTAGCGGGGGGGTTTCAGATACGCAGTATTTT.

V is TRBV27 and J is TRBJ1-6, with a tentative D call TRBD1 (5 bases). Trimming left V 2 bases short and J 12 bases short, with 14 bases between. CDR1 is MNHEY and CDR2 is SMNVEV in the germline V gene (reference sequence). The CDR3 loop spans 14 amino acids. CDR3 in amino acids: CASSLGGSTGPLHF. In DNA, the CDR3 is TGTGCCAGCAGTTTAGGGGGGTCGACGGGACCCCTCCACTTT.

The CDR3 spells CASSLGPGGQPQHF. Written as DNA, the CDR3 is TGTGCCAGCAGCTTAGGTCCCGGGGGGCAGCCCCAGCATTTT. The chain links TRBV7-9 to TRBJ1-5; tentative D call: TRBD1 (5 bases). Germline CDR1 SEHNR, CDR2 FQNEAQ (reference sequence). Trimming shortened V by 1 base and J by 7 bases, and 11 bases separated the two germline ends. The CDR3 is made up of 14 amino acids.

This chain connects TRBV5-1 to TRBJ2-1, with TRBD2 matching 7 bases. V trimming: 4 bases; J trimming: 6 bases; junction bases outside the gene matches: 10. Looked up from germline, CDR1 is SGHRS and CDR2 is YFSETQ. This CDR3 is 15 amino acids long. The CDR3 loop reads CASSMASGFPNEQFF. In DNA form, the CDR3 reads TGCGCCAGCAGCATGGCTAGCGGATTCCCCAATGAGCAGTTCTTC. The whole variable domain, filled in from reference TRBV5-1 and TRBJ2-1, reads KAGVTQTPRYLIKTRGQQVTLSCSPISGHRSVSWYQQTPGQGLQFLFEYFSETQRNKGNFPGRFSGRQFSNSRSEMNVSTLELGDSALYLCASSMASGFPNEQFFGPGTRLTVL.

The chain carries TRBV6-5 and TRBJ1-1; possibly TRBD1 for D (5 bases). Germline CDR1 MNHEY, CDR2 SVGAGI. V lost 2 bases and J lost 4, with 11 bases in between. This CDR3 spans 14 amino acids. CDR3 in DNA: TGTGCCAGCAGTTACGGGGCTATGGGCACTGAAGCTTTCTTT. Amino acids: CASSYGAMGTEAFF.

This chain joins TRBV2 and TRBJ1-5, with 7 bases that match TRBD1. V dropped 7 bases and J dropped 1; count of bases not matched to a gene: 4. This CDR3 has 14 amino acids. CDR1 is SNHLY, CDR2 FYNNEI, per germline. The CDR3 sequence: CASTGGLSNQPQHF. Here the CDR3 DNA reads TGTGCCAGCACAGGGGGATTAAGCAATCAGCCCCAGCATTTT.

This chain joins TRBV5-4 and TRBJ1-6; 9 bases agree with TRBD1. The CDR3 totals 16 residues. Looked up from germline, CDR1 is SGHNT and CDR2 is YYREEE (reference sequence). Trimming removed 4 bases from V and 6 bases from J; junction bases left unmatched: 8. CDR3 DNA: TGTGCCAGCAGCGAAGGACAGGGGAGAAGTAATTCACCCCTCCACTTT. It yields the protein CASSEGQGRSNSPLHF.

The rearrangement links TRBV6-1 to TRBJ1-2; unclear D gene. From germline, CDR1 is MNHNS and CDR2 SASEGT. Trimming took 1 base from V and 6 from J, leaving 12 bases between them. The CDR3 has 14 amino acids. CDR3 in amino acids: CASSEGHPRDGYTF. The CDR3 DNA follows: TGTGCCAGCAGTGAAGGGCACCCCCGGGATGGCTACACCTTC.

This rearrangement joins TRBV5-8 to TRBJ2-7, with D possibly TRBD2 on 6 matching bases. There are 16 residues in the CDR3. In germline, CDR1 is SGHTS, CDR2 YDEGEE. Trimming took 0 bases from V and 1 from J, leaving 14 bases between them. CDR3 loop: CASSLAGGLMSYEQYF. CDR3 DNA: TGTGCCAGCAGCTTGGCAGGAGGGCTTATGTCCTACGAGCAGTACTTC. Filled out from reference TRBV5-8 and TRBJ2-7, the complete variable domain reads EAGVTQSPTHLIKTRGQQATLRCSPISGHTSVYWYQQALGLGLQFLLWYDEGEERNRGNFPPRFSGRQFPNYSSELNVNALELEDSALYLCASSLAGGLMSYEQYFGPGTRLTVT.

The CDR3 DNA is TGTGCCAGCAGCTTGGGACTAGAGGGATATAGCAATCAGCCCCAGCATTTT. Translated, it gives CASSLGLEGYSNQPQHF. V and J are TRBV5-5 and TRBJ1-5; no clear D gene. The germline V gene has CDR1 SGHKS and CDR2 YYEKEE (reference sequence). CDR3 length equals 17 residues. V was clipped by 0 bases and J by 0 bases, with 13 bases between them.

The V gene is TRBV6-2 or TRBV6-3, the J gene TRBJ1-1; no reliable D call. Trimming pared 6 bases from V and 1 base from J, leaving 12 bases between. The CDR3 runs 14 residues. In germline, CDR1 is MNHEY, CDR2 SVGEGT. The CDR3, as DNA: TGTGCCAGCAGCTTGCGGGCAGCGAACACTGAAGCTTTCTTT. It yields the protein CASSLRAANTEAFF.

The chain joins TRBV7-9 to TRBJ2-1; 9 nucleotides line up with TRBD1. Germline V gene data show CDR1 as SEHNR and CDR2 as FQNEAQ (reference sequence). V lost 1 base, J lost 2 bases, and 3 bases stayed unmatched. The CDR3 totals 16 residues. Here the CDR3 reads CASSLGQGVAYNEQFF. The CDR3 DNA is TGTGCCAGCAGCTTAGGACAGGGGGTCGCCTACAATGAGCAGTTCTTC.

The chain is built from TRBV6-5 and TRBJ2-7; 9 nucleotides agree with TRBD2. The J segment lost 2 bases and the V segment lost 4 bases, leaving 9 bases of the junction unmatched. The CDR3 contains 16 residues. Per germline, CDR1 MNHEY and CDR2 SVGAGI. As DNA, the CDR3 is TGTGCCAGCAGTTCCCGAGCGGGGGGTCTTGCCTACGAGCAGTACTTC. Amino acids: CASSSRAGGLAYEQYF.

The rearrangement links TRBV2 to TRBJ1-2, with 7 bases aligning to TRBD1. The V gene's germline CDR1 is SNHLY and CDR2 FYNNEI. The junction had 9 bases not matched to a gene; V was cut back by 2 bases and J by 3 bases. The CDR3 has 16 residues. The DNA for the CDR3 is TGTGCCAGCAGTGAATTCCGACAGGGTACCCACTATGGCTACACCTTC. This codes for CASSEFRQGTHYGYTF.